This TCR beta chain is drawn from a study of regulatory T cells in long-lasting Graves disease. Across the whole study: Over 5 years of antithyroid drugs with positive TSH receptor antibodies was taken to mean persistent Graves' disease.

This sample's time point: persistent/refractory GD, antithyroid drugs over 5 years with positive TRAb. The TCR library used RNA extracted from PBMCs. According to the study, TCR beta libraries were built with iRepertoire HTBI primers and CDR3-region Arm-PCR. TCRdb recomputed calls from the multiplex PCR reads with MiXCR, one row per CDR3 protein. The table has about 660,000 distinct CDR3 sequences, about 30% seen once. In this sample, this clonotype turned up a few times. No antigen is known for it. The CDR3 spans 14 residues. The germline V and J ends were trimmed by 0 bases and 3 bases, with 11 bases remaining between them. Looked up from germline, CDR1 is DFQATT and CDR2 is SNEGSKA (reference sequence). Study-wide results and limits: Having few samples may have compromised the accuracy. Persistent disease favored TRBV28, TRBJ1-2 and TRBJ2-5.

This specimen consisted of peripheral blood mononuclear cells (PBMCs), obtained when the disease was refractory, from a patient treated with antithyroid drugs. This sequence originates from a female donor with Graves disease. The chain uses TRBV20-1 and TRBJ1-2, with D tentatively TRBD1 (6 bases). The CDR3 sequence: CSARDYGQHYGYTF. The CDR3 coding sequence is TGCAGTGCTAGAGATTACGGACAGCACTATGGCTACACCTTC.